Below are 26 T cell receptor beta chains sequenced from a single sample in a study of OX40 agonist ivuxolimab in advanced cancers. TCRdb's copy holds only in-frame clones and misses some; the assay was immunoSEQ multiplex PCR. The sample consists of about 79,000 clones, 88% of them appearing once. The sample in question was CD4+ or CD8+ T cells sorted from blood, obtained in a trial of the OX40 agonist ivuxolimab. The receptors here all came from an adult with an advanced solid tumor such as melanoma, head and neck, liver or kidney cancer.

The genes are TRBV10-3 and TRBJ1-4; weak D call: TRBD1 (5 bases). This CDR3 contains 13 residues. Germline V lookup: CDR1 ENHRY, CDR2 SYGVKD. The V end lost 6 bases, the J end lost 5 bases, and 10 bases lay between the germline ends. CDR3 coding DNA: TGTGCCATCAGAGCAGGGTTAAATGAAAAACTGTTTTTT. It encodes CAIRAGLNEKLFF.

This rearrangement joins TRBV19 to TRBJ2-5; 7 bases agree with TRBD1. V gave up 5 bases and J gave up 2 bases; unmatched junction bases: 2. The CDR3 runs to 13 residues. Germline V gene sequence: CDR1 LNHDA, CDR2 SQIVND (reference sequence). The CDR3 loop reads CASSRDRQETQYF. CDR3 bases: TGTGCCAGTAGTCGGGACAGACAAGAGACCCAGTACTTC. Based on the CDR3 plus reference TRBV19 and TRBJ2-5, the full variable domain is DGGITQSPKYLFRKEGQNVTLSCEQNLNHDAMYWYRQDPGQGLRLIYYSQIVNDFQKGDIAEGYSVSREKKESFPLTVTSAQKNPTAFYLCASSRDRQETQYFGPGTRLLVL.

V is TRBV6-1 and J is TRBJ1-5; D is unresolved. Trimming took 4 bases from V and 9 from J, leaving 13 bases between them. Germline-derived CDR1 and CDR2 are MNHNS and SASEGT. This CDR3 comprises 13 residues. This CDR3 is CASSGQEIGPQHF. CDR3 bases: TGTGCCAGCAGTGGTCAGGAGATTGGGCCCCAGCATTTT.

The chain couples TRBV7-2 to TRBJ2-6; possible D gene TRBD1, 5 bases. V shed 8 bases and J shed 9 bases, with 14 bases lying between them. CDR1 and CDR2 (germline): SGHTA, FQGNSA. The CDR3 runs 13 residues. The CDR3 sequence: CASVIGVGNVLTF. CDR3 coding DNA: TGTGCCAGCGTGATAGGGGTGGGCAACGTCCTGACTTTC.

The chain has TRBV27 and TRBJ2-7, with D possibly being TRBD2 (6 bases). V lost 8 bases, J lost 2 bases, and 16 bases lay in between. Germline-derived CDR1 and CDR2 are MNHEY and SMNVEV (reference sequence). The CDR3 is 14 amino acids. CDR3 sequence reads: CASGLRRDAYEQYF. CDR3 nucleotide sequence: TGTGCCAGCGGCTTGAGGCGGGATGCCTACGAGCAGTACTTC.

The chain carries TRBV6-5 and TRBJ1-4; 7 nucleotides line up with TRBD1. After removal of 3 bases from V and 8 bases from J, the junction contained 9 bases not matched to a gene. Germline V CDR1 and CDR2: MNHEY, SVGAGI. CDR3 length: 15 residues. CDR3 residues: CASSYSQTGLEKLFF. The CDR3, as DNA: TGTGCCAGCAGTTATTCCCAGACAGGGCTCGAAAAACTGTTTTTT.

The chain is built from TRBV28 and TRBJ2-5, with 14 nucleotides matching TRBD2. The germline V gene encodes CDR1 MDHEN and CDR2 SYDVKM. CDR3 length: 15 residues. Trimming removed 7 bases from V and 4 bases from J; junction bases left unmatched: 5. As DNA, the CDR3 is TGTGCCAGCAATCGACTAGCGGGAGGGGTAGAGACCCAGTACTTC. Its translation: CASNRLAGGVETQYF.

This chain uses TRBV9 with TRBJ2-7; 7 positions agree with TRBD1. This CDR3 has 15 amino acids. Germline loops: CDR1 SGDLS, CDR2 YYNGEE. Trimming at V came to 0 bases and at J to 9 bases, leaving 12 bases not matched to a gene. The DNA for the CDR3 is TGTGCCAGCAGCGTAGAAGGGGGCGCAGATAAGGTGCAGTACTTC. Translating it yields CASSVEGGADKVQYF.

The chain has TRBV5-1 and TRBJ2-1; 10 nucleotides match TRBD2. J lost 7 bases, V lost 2 bases, and 6 bases had no gene match. The CDR3 is 15 amino acids. Germline-derived CDR1 and CDR2 are SGHRS and YFSETQ. In DNA, the CDR3 is TGCGCCAGCAGCTTTTCTAGCGGGAGTTGGAATGAGCAGTTCTTC. Translated, it gives CASSFSSGSWNEQFF.

The J gene is TRBJ1-2, the V gene TRBV2; weak D call: TRBD1 (6 bases). The CDR3 has 13 residues. Per germline, CDR1 SNHLY and CDR2 FYNNEI. V lost 6 bases to trimming and J lost 2 bases, with 10 bases between them. The CDR3 reads CASRQGLNYGYTF. CDR3 in DNA: TGTGCCAGCAGACAGGGCCTCAACTATGGCTACACCTTC.

The V call is TRBV11-2, the J call TRBJ2-7, with 7 positions matching TRBD2. This CDR3 contains 13 residues. Germline CDR1 reads SGHAT; CDR2 reads FQNNGV. V lost 5 bases, J lost 5 bases, and 6 bases stayed unmatched. In DNA, the CDR3 is TGTGCCAGCAGCGGGAGGGCTTCGGACGAGCAGTACTTC. The encoded protein is CASSGRASDEQYF.

The table lists this clone with a few counts. The chain is built from TRBV11-2 and TRBJ2-7; no reliable D call. Germline values: CDR1 SGHAT, CDR2 FQNNGV. Trimming removed 1 base from V and 0 bases from J, with 16 bases in between. CDR3 size: 17 residues. The CDR3 reads CASSLGVRLVSSYEQYF. As DNA, the CDR3 is TGTGCCAGCAGCTTAGGGGTGAGGTTGGTTAGCTCCTACGAGCAGTACTTC.

J is TRBJ1-3 and V is TRBV7-4; 9 bases fit TRBD1. Trimming at V came to 4 bases and at J to 2 bases, leaving 21 bases not matched to a gene. The CDR3 runs to 21 residues. Looked up from germline, CDR1 is SGHVT and CDR2 is SQSDAQ. For the CDR3, the DNA is TGTGCCAGCAGCTACGACGGAGGGATTGGGAGGGACAGGGCAACTGGAAACACCATATATTTT. It encodes CASSYDGGIGRDRATGNTIYF.

V is TRBV10-3 and J is TRBJ2-3; the match to TRBD1 covers 7 bases. CDR1 and CDR2 from the germline V gene are ENHRY and SYGVKD. CDR3 length equals 15 residues. J gave up 1 base and V 6 bases, and 7 bases lay outside the gene matches. In DNA form, the CDR3 reads TGTGCCATCAGAGGGATCGACAGGGGCACAGATACGCAGTATTTT. Amino acid sequence: CAIRGIDRGTDTQYF.

This clone showed up just once. The J gene is TRBJ1-4, the V gene TRBV28, with 7 bases matching TRBD1. The V segment lost 8 bases and the J segment 5 bases; nucleotides outside the gene matches: 5. CDR1 is MDHEN and CDR2 is SYDVKM in the germline V gene. The CDR3 runs 13 residues. This CDR3 reads CASGDSVNEKLFF. In DNA, the CDR3 is TGTGCCAGCGGGGACAGTGTGAATGAAAAACTGTTTTTT.

The chain has TRBV9 and TRBJ1-2, with 9 bases aligning to TRBD1. The CDR3 is 14 residues long. The trim removed 4 bases at V and 7 bases at J, leaving 8 bases unmatched. The V gene's germline CDR1 is SGDLS and CDR2 YYNGEE. The CDR3 spells CASSRDRAFVGYTF. In nucleotides, the CDR3 is TGTGCCAGCAGCCGGGACAGGGCTTTTGTTGGCTACACCTTC.

This sequence joins TRBV5-1 and TRBJ1-4, with D unresolved. Trimming pared 1 base from V and 2 bases from J, leaving 12 bases between. The CDR3 length is 16 residues. The germline V gene encodes CDR1 SGHRS and CDR2 YFSETQ. The CDR3 DNA is TGCGCCAGCAGCTTGACCCCTATTTCGACTAATGAAAAACTGTTTTTT. It encodes CASSLTPISTNEKLFF.

This chain links TRBV27 with TRBJ2-3; the D gene is possibly TRBD2 (6 bases). Germline V CDR1 and CDR2: MNHEY, SMNVEV (reference sequence). CDR3 length: 15 residues. V shed 3 bases and J shed 4 bases, with 14 bases lying between them. The CDR3 protein is CASSFGGRRADTQYF. CDR3 DNA sequence: TGTGCCAGCAGTTTTGGTGGGAGGAGGGCAGATACGCAGTATTTT.

V and J are TRBV7-9 and TRBJ1-2, with 7 bases lining up with TRBD1. Germline CDR1 SEHNR, CDR2 FQNEAQ (reference sequence). Unmatched junction bases numbered 15, after V lost 5 bases and J lost 6 bases. The CDR3 runs 16 residues. CDR3 sequence: CASSPRQGSGVDGYTF. CDR3 DNA sequence: TGTGCCAGCAGCCCCCGACAGGGTTCCGGGGTGGATGGCTACACCTTC.

V is TRBV6-1 and J is TRBJ1-1; the D gene is possibly TRBD1 (6 bases). The CDR3 is 12 amino acids. V lost 11 bases and J 6 bases, leaving 16 bases between the germline ends. Germline CDR1 MNHNS, CDR2 SASEGT. CDR3 sequence (DNA): TGTGCCGGCGGACAGAGTGTCGCTGAAGCTTTCTTT. Its protein product is CAGGQSVAEAFF.

This sequence joins TRBV27 and TRBJ2-1, with TRBD2 matching 7 bases. CDR1 and CDR2 from the germline V gene are MNHEY and SMNVEV (reference sequence). V lost 2 bases, J lost 5 bases, and 9 bases stayed unmatched. The CDR3 covers 16 residues. The CDR3 DNA follows: TGTGCCAGCAGTTTAGCGGGAGACCTGGGGCACAATGAGCAGTTCTTC. It codes for CASSLAGDLGHNEQFF.

The J gene is TRBJ1-3, the V gene TRBV2, with D tentatively TRBD1 (6 bases). This CDR3 comprises 14 residues. Germline loops: CDR1 SNHLY, CDR2 FYNNEI. V gave up 5 bases and J gave up 7 bases, with 15 bases separating them. The CDR3 region is CASSSDNRDNTIYF. CDR3 in DNA: TGTGCCAGCAGTTCCGACAACAGGGATAACACCATATATTTT. The full variable domain, its missing parts supplied by reference TRBV2 and TRBJ1-3, is EPEVTQTPSHQVTQMGQEVILRCVPISNHLYFYWYRQILGQKVEFLVSFYNNEISEKSEIFDDQFSVERPDGSNFTLKIRSTKLEDSAMYFCASSSDNRDNTIYFGEGSWLTVV.

V and J are TRBV6-5 and TRBJ2-1; 7 bases are a match to TRBD2. CDR1 and CDR2 (germline): MNHEY, SVGAGI. This CDR3 has 14 amino acids. V lost 8 bases, J lost 5 bases, and 9 bases stayed unmatched. The DNA of the CDR3 is TGTGCCAGCGGACGGGCTAGCGGTGACAATGAGCAGTTCTTC. The encoded protein is CASGRASGDNEQFF.

The V and J genes are TRBV27 and TRBJ2-2, with D maybe TRBD2 (5 bases). Germline V gene sequence: CDR1 MNHEY, CDR2 SMNVEV (reference sequence). The ends were cut back, 5 bases at V and 4 bases at J, with 20 bases in the middle. The CDR3 is 17 amino acids. The CDR3 is CASSPVDSESGTGELFF. CDR3 sequence (DNA): TGTGCCAGCAGTCCCGTGGACTCAGAATCGGGCACCGGGGAGCTGTTTTTT.

The chain has TRBV19 and TRBJ1-3, with TRBD1 as a possible D gene (5 bases). The CDR3 loop spans 14 amino acids. Germline V gene sequence: CDR1 LNHDA, CDR2 SQIVND (reference sequence). Trimming took off 10 bases at V and 0 bases at J, with 13 bases between the two ends. DNA for the CDR3: TGTGCCACCGGGCGGGGCGACTCTGGAAACACCATATATTTT. Residues: CATGRGDSGNTIYF. Variable domain in full (rest from reference TRBV19 and TRBJ1-3): DGGITQSPKYLFRKEGQNVTLSCEQNLNHDAMYWYRQDPGQGLRLIYYSQIVNDFQKGDIAEGYSVSREKKESFPLTVTSAQKNPTAFYLCATGRGDSGNTIYFGEGSWLTVV.

This clone was seen a single time. The rearrangement joins TRBV11-2 to TRBJ2-3; 7 nucleotides match TRBD2. The germline gives CDR1 SGHAT, CDR2 FQNNGV. Trimming cost V 6 bases and J 3 bases; bases outside gene matches: 3. The CDR3 is made up of 13 amino acids. The DNA for the CDR3 is TGTGCCAGCAGACCACTAGCGACAGATACGCAGTATTTT. Protein sequence: CASRPLATDTQYF.